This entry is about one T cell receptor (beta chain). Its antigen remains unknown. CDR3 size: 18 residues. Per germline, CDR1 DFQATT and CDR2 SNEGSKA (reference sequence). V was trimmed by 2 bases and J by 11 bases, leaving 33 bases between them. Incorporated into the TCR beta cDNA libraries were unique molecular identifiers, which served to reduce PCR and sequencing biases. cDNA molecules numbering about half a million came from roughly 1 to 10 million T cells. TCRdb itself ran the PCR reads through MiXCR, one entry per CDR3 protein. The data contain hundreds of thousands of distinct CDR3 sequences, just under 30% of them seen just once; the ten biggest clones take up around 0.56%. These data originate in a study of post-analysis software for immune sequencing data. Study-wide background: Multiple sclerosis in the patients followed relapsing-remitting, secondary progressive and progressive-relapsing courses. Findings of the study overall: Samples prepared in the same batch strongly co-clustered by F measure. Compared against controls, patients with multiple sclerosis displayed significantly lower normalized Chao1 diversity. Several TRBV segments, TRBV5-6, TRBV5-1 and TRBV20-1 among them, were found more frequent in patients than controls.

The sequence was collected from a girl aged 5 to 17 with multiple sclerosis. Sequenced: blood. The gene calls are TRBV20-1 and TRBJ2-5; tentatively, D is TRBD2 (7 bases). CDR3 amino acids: CSARTNRGAVITSPEQYF. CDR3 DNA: TGCAGTGCTAGAACCAATCGGGGGGCAGTTATCACGTCCCCGGAGCAGTACTTC.